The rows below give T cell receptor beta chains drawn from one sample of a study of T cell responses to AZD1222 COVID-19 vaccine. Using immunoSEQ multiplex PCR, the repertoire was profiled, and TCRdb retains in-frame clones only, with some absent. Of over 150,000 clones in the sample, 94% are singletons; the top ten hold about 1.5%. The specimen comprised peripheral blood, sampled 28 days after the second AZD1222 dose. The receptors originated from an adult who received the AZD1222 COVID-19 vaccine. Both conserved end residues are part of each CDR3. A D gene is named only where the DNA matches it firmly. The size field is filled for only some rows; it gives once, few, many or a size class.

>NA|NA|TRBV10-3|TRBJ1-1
TGTGCCATCAGTGACCGAGGGATGAACACTGAAGCTTTCTTT
CAISDRGMNTEAFF
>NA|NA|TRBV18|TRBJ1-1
TGTGCCAGCTCACCAGAGGGTAGGAGCATGAACACTGAAGCTTTCTTT
CASSPEGRSMNTEAFF
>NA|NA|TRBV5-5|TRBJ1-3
TGTGCCAGCAGCCGTACCGGCGGAGGGGCCAACTCTGGAAACACCATATATTTT
CASSRTGGGANSGNTIYF
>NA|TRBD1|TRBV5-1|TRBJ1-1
TGCGCCAGCAGCTCCTTACAGGGGCCTACAGGAAATGAAGCTTTCTTT
CASSSLQGPTGNEAFF
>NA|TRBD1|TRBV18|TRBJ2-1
TGTGCCAGCTCACCTCGGGGACAGGGGGCAGGCGAGCAGTTCTTC
CASSPRGQGAGEQFF
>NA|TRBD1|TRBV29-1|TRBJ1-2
TGCAGCGTCCAGGGGGGACTTGGCTACACCTTC
CSVQGGLGYTF
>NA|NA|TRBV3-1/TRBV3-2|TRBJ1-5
TGTGCCAGCAGCCAGCGGGAAGGGGATCAGCCCCAGCATTTT
CASSQREGDQPQHF
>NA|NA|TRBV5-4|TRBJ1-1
TGTGCCAGCAGCCTACAGAGGAACACTGAAGCTTTCTTT
CASSLQRNTEAFF
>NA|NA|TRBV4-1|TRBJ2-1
TGCGCCAGCAGCCAAGACACCCTCCCTTACAATGAGCAGTTCTTC
CASSQDTLPYNEQFF
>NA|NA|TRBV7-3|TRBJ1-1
TGTGCCAGCAGCTTGAAGTCCGGGACAGAAGCTTTCTTT
CASSLKSGTEAFF
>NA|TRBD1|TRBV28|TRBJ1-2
TGTGCCAGCGGACAGGGGAGTACCTTC
CASGQGSTF
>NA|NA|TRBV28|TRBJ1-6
TGTGCCAGCAGTTTACCGTATAATTCACCCCTCCACTTT
CASSLPYNSPLHF
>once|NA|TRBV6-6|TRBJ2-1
TGTGCCAGCAGTTATTCGCAGGGTAATGAGCAGTTCTTC
CASSYSQGNEQFF
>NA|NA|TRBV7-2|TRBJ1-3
TGTGCCAGCAGCCTAGAGGTGGCAGGGGGAAACACCATATATTTT
CASSLEVAGGNTIYF
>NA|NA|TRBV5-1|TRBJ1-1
TGCGCCAGCAGCCCTTACGCGGACAGACTGAACACTGAAGCTTTCTTT
CASSPYADRLNTEAFF
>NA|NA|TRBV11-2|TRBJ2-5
TGTGCCAGCAGCCCGGACATGCGGGAGACCCAGTACTTC
CASSPDMRETQYF
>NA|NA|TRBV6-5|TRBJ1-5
TGTGCCAGCAGTTACTCGAGGGGAGGGAATCAGCCCCAGCATTTT
CASSYSRGGNQPQHF
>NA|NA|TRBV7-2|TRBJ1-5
TGTGCCAGCAGCTTAGTGTATGAAGCCTCCCCACAATTT
CASSLVYEASPQF
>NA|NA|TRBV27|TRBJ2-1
TGTGCCAGCAGTTCCGACCCCAATCGGGGCGATGAGCAGTTCTTC
CASSSDPNRGDEQFF
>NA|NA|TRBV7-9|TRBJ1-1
TGTGCCAGCAGCTTTTATAGGGGGGTGGAGAACACTGAAGCTTTCTTT
CASSFYRGVENTEAFF
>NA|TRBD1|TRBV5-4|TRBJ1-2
TGTGCCAGCAGCTTGCCCGGGACAGGGGGCAGCTATGGCTACACCTTC
CASSLPGTGGSYGYTF
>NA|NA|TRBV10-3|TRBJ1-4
TGTGCCATCAGTGATGGGGCGACTAATGAAAAACTGTTTTTT
CAISDGATNEKLFF
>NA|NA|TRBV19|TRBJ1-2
TGTGCCAGTAGATGGACAGTTACTAGGGGCTATGGCTACACCTTC
CASRWTVTRGYGYTF
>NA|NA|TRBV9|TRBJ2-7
TGTGCCAGCAGCGTAGACGACGGCCTAAGCGAGCAGTACTTC
CASSVDDGLSEQYF
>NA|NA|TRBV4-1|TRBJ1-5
TGCGCCAGCAGCCAAGAACTCCGGGGGCGGCAGCCCCAGCATTTT
CASSQELRGRQPQHF
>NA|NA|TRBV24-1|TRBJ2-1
TGTGCCACCAGTGACCCTTGGGATTACAATGAGCAGTTCTTC
CATSDPWDYNEQFF